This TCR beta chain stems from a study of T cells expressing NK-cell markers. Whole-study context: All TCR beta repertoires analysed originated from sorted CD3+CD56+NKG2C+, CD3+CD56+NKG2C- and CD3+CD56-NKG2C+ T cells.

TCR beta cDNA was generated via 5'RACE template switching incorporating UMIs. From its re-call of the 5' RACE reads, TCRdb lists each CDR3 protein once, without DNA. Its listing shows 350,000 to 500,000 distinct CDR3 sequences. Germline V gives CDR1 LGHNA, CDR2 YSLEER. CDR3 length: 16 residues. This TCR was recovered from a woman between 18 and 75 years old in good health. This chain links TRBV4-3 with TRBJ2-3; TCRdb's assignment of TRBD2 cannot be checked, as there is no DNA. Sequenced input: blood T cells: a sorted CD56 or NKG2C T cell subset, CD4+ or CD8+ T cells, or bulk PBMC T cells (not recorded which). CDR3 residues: CASSQDRGRNTDTQYF.